The 15 T cell receptor beta chains given below trace back to one sample, sequenced in a study of T cell changes during pregnancy in multiple sclerosis. The assay was immunoSEQ multiplex PCR, and TCRdb's table has in-frame clones only and misses some. The sample records 70,000 to 90,000 clones, roughly nine tenths being singletons. The sequencing used PBMCs, collected in the first trimester of pregnancy. The receptors were gathered from a female donor in good health, serving as a control in a pregnancy study. Some clones in this sample may be carry-over from other donors' samples.

DNA of the CDR3: TGTGCCAGCAGCTCTGACAGGGGAGTTTTTTATGGCTACACCTTC. It is translated as CASSSDRGVFYGYTF. The chain is built from TRBV7-2 and TRBJ1-2; 8 bases match TRBD1. Germline V gene data show CDR1 as SGHTA and CDR2 as FQGNSA. This CDR3 region has 15 residues. V dropped 4 bases and J dropped 5; count of bases not matched to a gene: 9.

This sequence joins TRBV5-1 and TRBJ1-1, with 8 positions matching TRBD1. J lost 3 bases, V lost 4 bases, and 8 bases had no gene match. The CDR3 totals 15 residues. Germline-derived CDR1 and CDR2 are SGHRS and YFSETQ. For the CDR3, the DNA is TGCGCCAGCAGCCCATTGGACAGGGTGGACACTGAAGCTTTCTTT. It translates to CASSPLDRVDTEAFF.

V and J are TRBV28 and TRBJ2-2; 7 nucleotides match TRBD1. V lost 6 bases, J lost 6 bases, and 10 bases stayed unmatched. The CDR3 has 15 residues. CDR1 is MDHEN and CDR2 is SYDVKM in the germline V gene. For the CDR3, the DNA is TGTGCCAGCAGATTGGGGACAGCCTCTTCCGGGGAGCTGTTTTTT. Amino acids: CASRLGTASSGELFF.

V usage is TRBV9 and J usage is TRBJ2-1; D may be TRBD1 (6 bases). V lost 3 bases, J lost 1 base, and 11 bases lay in between. Germline V gene data show CDR1 as SGDLS and CDR2 as YYNGEE. This CDR3 region has 15 residues. CDR3 loop: CASSGPQGSYNEQFF. The DNA for the CDR3 is TGTGCCAGCAGCGGACCACAGGGTTCCTACAATGAGCAGTTCTTC. The full variable domain, completed using reference TRBV9 and TRBJ2-1, is DSGVTQTPKHLITATGQRVTLRCSPRSGDLSVYWYQQSLDQGLQFLIQYYNGEERAKGNILERFSAQQFPDLHSELNLSSLELGDSALYFCASSGPQGSYNEQFFGPGTRLTVL.

The rearrangement uses TRBV29-1 and TRBJ2-3, with a tentative D call TRBD2 (7 bases). V was pared by 2 bases and J by 7 bases, with 13 bases between. The CDR3 covers 13 residues. CDR1 is SQVTM, CDR2 ANQGSEA, per germline. DNA of the CDR3: TGCAGCGTTGAACGGGGGAGGGGGAATACGCAGTATTTT. This sequence encodes CSVERGRGNTQYF.

The chain employs TRBV15 and TRBJ2-7; D is possibly TRBD2 (6 bases). The CDR3 has 14 amino acids. Trimming stripped 1 base from V and 6 bases from J, with 13 bases between. Looked up from germline, CDR1 is LNHNV and CDR2 is YYDKDF (reference sequence). CDR3 protein: CATSRVRTGVEQYF. In DNA, the CDR3 is TGTGCCACCAGCAGAGTGAGGACGGGAGTCGAGCAGTACTTC.

In this sample, this clone turned up a few times. The gene calls are TRBV29-1 and TRBJ1-3; D gene ambiguous. Trimming removed 3 bases from V and 8 bases from J, with 14 bases in between. Germline values: CDR1 SQVTM, CDR2 ANQGSEA. CDR3 size: 13 residues. CDR3 DNA: TGCAGCGTTGAGTCGGGGAGGATGGACACCATATATTTT. It translates to CSVESGRMDTIYF.

This clone appeared a single time. The rearrangement joins TRBV19 to TRBJ1-1; maybe TRBD1 (5 bases). The V and J ends lost 3 bases and 7 bases respectively, with 9 bases between them. Germline-derived CDR1 and CDR2 are LNHDA and SQIVND (reference sequence). The length of the CDR3 is 12 residues. The CDR3 spells CASSIPGYEAFF. CDR3 coding DNA: TGTGCCAGTAGTATCCCAGGGTATGAAGCTTTCTTT.

The genes are TRBV11-2 and TRBJ2-2; the D gene is possibly TRBD2 (6 bases). Trimming cost V 6 bases and J 5 bases, with 16 bases left between them. The CDR3 totals 15 residues. Per germline, CDR1 SGHAT and CDR2 FQNNGV. CDR3 sequence: CASSQLRGRTGELFF. The CDR3 nucleotides read TGTGCCAGCAGTCAACTCCGGGGGAGGACCGGGGAGCTGTTTTTT.

This clone was observed once. V gene TRBV5-4 combines with J gene TRBJ2-3, with 12 bases fitting TRBD2. With V trimmed by 2 bases and J by 3 bases, 4 bases remained unmatched. The length of the CDR3 is 16 residues. Per the germline V gene, CDR1 is SGHNT and CDR2 is YYREEE (reference sequence). CDR3 loop: CASSLGGTSGTDTQYF. The CDR3, as DNA: TGTGCCAGCAGCTTAGGGGGGACTAGCGGGACAGATACGCAGTATTTT.

The chain recombines TRBV28 with TRBJ2-3, with D perhaps TRBD1 (6 bases). The CDR3 runs to 14 residues. The V end lost 2 bases, the J end lost 2 bases, and 8 bases lay between the germline ends. Germline V gene data show CDR1 as MDHEN and CDR2 as SYDVKM. CDR3 region: CASSLEGHTDTQYF. Written as DNA, the CDR3 is TGTGCCAGCAGTTTAGAGGGACACACAGATACGCAGTATTTT.

The V gene is TRBV7-9, the J gene TRBJ2-3; 9 bases match TRBD1. The CDR3 runs to 16 residues. Germline V CDR1 and CDR2: SEHNR, FQNEAQ (reference sequence). Germline trimming cut 5 bases from V and 5 bases from J; bases unmatched to any gene: 11. CDR3 sequence reads: CASSAAGTGLGDTQYF. CDR3 DNA: TGTGCCAGCAGCGCGGCCGGGACAGGGCTGGGAGATACGCAGTATTTT. Using reference TRBV7-9 and TRBJ2-3 for the parts outside the CDR3, the full variable domain is DTGVSQNPRHKITKRGQNVTFRCDPISEHNRLYWYRQTLGQGPEFLTYFQNEAQLEKSRLLSDRFSAERPKGSFSTLEIQRTEQGDSAMYLCASSAAGTGLGDTQYFGPGTRLTVL.

The chain recombines TRBV4-1 with TRBJ2-1; 10 bases map to TRBD2. The CDR3 sequence is 15 residues long. Germline loops: CDR1 MGHRA, CDR2 YSYEKL. V gave up 4 bases and J gave up 3 bases; unmatched junction bases: 3. CDR3 region: CASSPSGGVYNEQFF. The CDR3, as DNA: TGCGCCAGCAGCCCTAGCGGGGGTGTCTACAATGAGCAGTTCTTC.

The rearrangement links TRBV6-5 to TRBJ1-5; no definite D call. The germline V gene encodes CDR1 MNHEY and CDR2 SVGAGI. V lost 4 bases and J 5 bases, leaving 9 bases between the germline ends. The CDR3 contains 13 residues. For the CDR3, the DNA is TGTGCCAGCAGTTTCATGAGAGATCAGCCCCAGCATTTT. Translating gives CASSFMRDQPQHF.

The genes are TRBV6-5 and TRBJ1-5; 8 bases agree with TRBD1. The CDR3 length is 14 residues. V shed 6 bases, J shed 5 bases, and the junction held 6 bases outside the gene matches. Germline CDR1 reads MNHEY; CDR2 reads SVGAGI. The CDR3, as DNA: TGTGCCAGCAGCTCACAGGGGGGCTATCAGCCCCAGCATTTT. Its protein is CASSSQGGYQPQHF.